This T cell receptor (beta chain) was recovered during a study of T cell responses to AZD1222 COVID-19 vaccine. Study-wide points: AZD1222 recipients seropositive at baseline numbered only five or six. In all cases, repertoires were sampled only after the peak T cell response.

Method: immunoSEQ multiplex PCR; TCRdb's copy keeps in-frame clones and lacks some. Seen here are roughly 200,000 clones, more than 85% observed once, and the top ten hold approximately 1.7%. Pooling of second doses given at about 4 or about 12 weeks was done. Comments on this clone: Its cognate antigen is unknown.

This CDR3 region has 14 residues. The V segment lost 5 bases and the J segment 5 bases; nucleotides outside the gene matches: 7. CDR1 is SEHNR, CDR2 FQNEAQ, per germline (reference sequence). Specimen: peripheral blood, collected 28 days after the second AZD1222 dose. The rearrangement links TRBV7-9 to TRBJ2-5; TRBD1 aligns across 8 bases. The TCR comes from an adult who received the AZD1222 COVID-19 vaccine. The CDR3 spells CASSPGTGGETQYF. The DNA for the CDR3 is TGTGCCAGCAGCCCTGGGACAGGAGGGGAGACCCAGTACTTC.